This T cell receptor (beta chain) was sequenced for a study of cytotoxic CD8 clonotypes in ibrutinib-treated CLL. Study overall: Partial response was seen in approximately 24 patients and complete response in 2; after median roughly 66 months, around 15 stayed remitted, about 12 progressed. Overall study findings and caveats: Clonality showed a rise at ibrutinib response that reversed toward baseline at progression.

V dropped 4 bases and J dropped 4; count of bases not matched to a gene: 17. Germline-derived CDR1 and CDR2 are MDHEN and SYDVKM. CDR3 size: 19 residues. Produced via immunoSEQ multiplex PCR; TCRdb's table is partial and in-frame only. The sample shows over 140,000 clones, 80% of them seen only once. Worth noting for this clone: The antigen is undetermined.

Source: PBMCs, taken after 36 months of ibrutinib treatment. This TCR was sampled from a human donor with chronic lymphocytic leukemia. The chain recombines TRBV28 with TRBJ1-5; 9 nucleotides align to TRBD1. CDR3: CASSYPSLGQGITNQPQHF. The CDR3 bases are TGTGCCAGCAGTTACCCCTCGCTGGGACAGGGAATTACGAATCAGCCCCAGCATTTT.